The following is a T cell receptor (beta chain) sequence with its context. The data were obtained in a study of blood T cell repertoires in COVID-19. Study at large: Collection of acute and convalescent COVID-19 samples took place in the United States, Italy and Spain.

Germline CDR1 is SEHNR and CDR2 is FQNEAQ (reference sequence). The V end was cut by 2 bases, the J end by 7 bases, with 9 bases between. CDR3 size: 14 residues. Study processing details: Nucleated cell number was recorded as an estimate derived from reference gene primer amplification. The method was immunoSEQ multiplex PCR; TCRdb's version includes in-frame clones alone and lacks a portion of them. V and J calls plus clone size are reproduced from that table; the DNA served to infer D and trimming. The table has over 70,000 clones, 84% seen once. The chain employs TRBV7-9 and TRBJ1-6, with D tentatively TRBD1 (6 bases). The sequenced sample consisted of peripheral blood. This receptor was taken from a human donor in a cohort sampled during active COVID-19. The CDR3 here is CASSLQGKNSPLHF. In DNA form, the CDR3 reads TGTGCCAGCAGCTTACAGGGGAAGAATTCACCCCTCCACTTT.